These T cell receptor beta chains were read from a single sample in a study of blood T cell repertoires in COVID-19. Profiling relied on immunoSEQ multiplex PCR, and the TCRdb table lists in-frame clones only, not all of them. Of 160,000 or so clones listed, approximately 90% are singletons. The sequencing sample was made of peripheral blood. The receptors here all came from a woman in her 70s with COVID-19, enrolled during active disease. CDR3s leave out the opening cysteine and the closing phenylalanine or tryptophan.

TRBV5-6 ASTAPRAGNEKLF
TRBV9 ASSVGQGLWGANVLT
TRBV7-9 ASSLAEVEKLF
TRBV3-1/TRBV3-2 ASSQEGLAQTQY
TRBV5-4 ASSYGLAANTGELF
TRBV2 ASSFSRTGYNEQF
TRBV3-1/TRBV3-2 ASSQKRGPAEAF
TRBV6-1 ASSGRGTGKTNYGYT
TRBV10-2 ASSGEAGAGELF
TRBV15 ATSRVQGRNYGYT
TRBV5-1 ASSLEGMAGYT
TRBV13 ASSLFWAPGLAGGSGNEQF
TRBV12-3/TRBV12-4 ASSLTDTTIY
TRBV6-2/TRBV6-3 ASSFTGEAGYT
TRBV5-1 ASSIIQRGEQY
TRBV11-1 ASSPGLAGVYEQY
TRBV4-1 ASSQDRTGSSPLH
TRBV11-2 ASSIDHQGSGYT
TRBV7-3 ASRLGLAQGTDTQY
TRBV3-1/TRBV3-2 ASSQGPGEGSPLH
TRBV4-1 ASSRGIPEGDEKLF
TRBV30 AWSISRGETEAF
TRBV9 ASSVTGGSGYGYT
TRBV29-1 SVESLTGALGTEAF
TRBV12-3/TRBV12-4 ASSPLPDTQY
TRBV11-3 ASSLEGNGGALYEQF
TRBV5-1 ASSSLRDNYGYT
TRBV29-1 SVVSLTRAEAF
TRBV6-2/TRBV6-3 ASSYSGTGDTGELF
TRBV30 AWSVEGAPGNSPLH
TRBV5-5 ASSPLTVPSGYT
TRBV19 ASSRLVDQPQH
TRBV28 ASSSLRGADYGYT
TRBV7-2 ASSLARVINEQF
TRBV30 AWSAGRQGSGQPQH
TRBV9 ASSVAEPGQGYVGYT
TRBV9 ASSATGTGANEQF
TRBV27 ASSLLGGEQY
TRBV6-5 ASSQTRGGAGELF
TRBV4-1 ASSQDRGPVGGGVTDTQY
TRBV30 AWSSQGYTEAF
TRBV3-1/TRBV3-2 ASSQGTGNTEAF
TRBV7-2 ASSARSGTGGEQY
TRBV7-9 ASSLLASGGADEQF
TRBV27 ASSRQGATEAYEQY
TRBV27 ASSIGQVRLITEAF
TRBV2 ASSVLGETQY
TRBV7-8 ASSFTSGLSYEQY
TRBV15 ATNDQGANEKLF
TRBV28 ASTSSLWAYEQY
TRBV18 ASSPSGQGETEAF
TRBV5-1 ASSLAAGLSTDTQY
TRBV9 ASSAGLTNYEQY
TRBV7-8 ASSSLAGGSTDTQY
TRBV11-2 ASSPAGGVGNTQY